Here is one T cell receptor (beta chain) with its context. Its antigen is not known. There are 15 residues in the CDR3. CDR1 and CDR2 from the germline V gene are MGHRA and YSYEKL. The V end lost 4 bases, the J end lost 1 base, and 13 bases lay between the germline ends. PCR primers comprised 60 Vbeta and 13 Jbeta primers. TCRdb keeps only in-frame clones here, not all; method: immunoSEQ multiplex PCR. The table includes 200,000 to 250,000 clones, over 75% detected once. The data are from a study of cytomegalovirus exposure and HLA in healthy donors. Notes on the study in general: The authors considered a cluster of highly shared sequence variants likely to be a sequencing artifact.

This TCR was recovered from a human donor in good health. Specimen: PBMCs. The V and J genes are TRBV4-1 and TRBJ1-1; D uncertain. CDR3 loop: CASSRSFTANTEAFF. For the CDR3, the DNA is TGCGCCAGCAGCCGATCATTCACAGCGAACACTGAAGCTTTCTTT.